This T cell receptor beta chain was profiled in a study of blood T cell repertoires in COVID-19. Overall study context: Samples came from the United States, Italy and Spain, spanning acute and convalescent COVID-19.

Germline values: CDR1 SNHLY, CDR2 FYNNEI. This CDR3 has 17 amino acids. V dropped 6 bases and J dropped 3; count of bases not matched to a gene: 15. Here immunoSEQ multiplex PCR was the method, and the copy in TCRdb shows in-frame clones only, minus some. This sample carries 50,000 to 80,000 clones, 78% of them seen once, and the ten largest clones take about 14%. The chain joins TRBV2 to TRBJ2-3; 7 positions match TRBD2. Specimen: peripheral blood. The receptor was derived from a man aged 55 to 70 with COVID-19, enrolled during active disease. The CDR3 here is CASRRWVSGSGTDTQYF. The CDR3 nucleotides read TGTGCCAGCAGGCGGTGGGTTAGCGGGTCAGGAACAGATACGCAGTATTTT.